What follows are 2 T cell receptor beta chains derived from one specimen sequenced in a study of T cell repertoires in aging, cancer and after chemotherapy (dated by TCRdb to the late 2010s). These reads were obtained on an Illumina MiSeq. Using a mixed TRB-A/B primer pool, multiplex touch-down PCR amplified rearranged TRB sequences covering the V, D and J segments. TCRdb reanalyzed the raw reads on its own, using fastp at Q25 for trimming and MiXCR for clone calling, and kept in-frame beta chains. Each entry is one CDR3 protein sequence, shown with its most common DNA and genes. Counted in this sample were roughly 5,200 distinct CDR3 sequences; approximately 28% of them appeared once. The ten largest clones capture about 5.8% of the sample. TCR beta rearrangements were amplified from genomic DNA isolated from peripheral blood, not from sorted cells or RNA. Sequencing input: blood. All receptors come from a human donor in good health.

The gene calls are TRBV20-1 and TRBJ2-1; no clear D. Trimming pared 5 bases from V and 7 bases from J, leaving 9 bases between. Germline assignment: CDR1 DFQATT and CDR2 SNEGSKA (reference sequence). The CDR3 covers 11 residues. CDR3: CSAAMGNEQFF. CDR3 nucleotides: TGCAGTGCTGCAATGGGGAATGAGCAGTTCTTC.

The chain employs TRBV6-2 or TRBV6-3 and TRBJ1-2, with a tentative D call TRBD1 (5 bases). The germline gives CDR1 MNHEY, CDR2 SVGEGT. CDR3 size: 15 residues. V was clipped by 6 bases and J by 5 bases, with 19 bases between them. The CDR3 is CASRPTPGMSYGYTF. The CDR3 DNA is TGTGCCAGCAGGCCAACGCCAGGGATGTCATATGGCTACACCTTC.